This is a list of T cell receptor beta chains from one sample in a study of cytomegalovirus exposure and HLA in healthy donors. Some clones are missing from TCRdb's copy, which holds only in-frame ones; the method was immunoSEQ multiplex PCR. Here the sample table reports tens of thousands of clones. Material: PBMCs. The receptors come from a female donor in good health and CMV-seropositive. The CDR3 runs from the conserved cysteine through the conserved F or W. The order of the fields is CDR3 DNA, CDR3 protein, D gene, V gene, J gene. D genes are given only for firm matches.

TGTGCCAGCAGCGTAGGGGGACTAGCGGGCGAATACGAGCAGTACTTC	CASSVGGLAGEYEQYF	TRBD2	TRBV9	TRBJ2-7
TGTGCCAGCAGCGTAGACCAGGGTTCACTATACACCGGGGAGCTGTTTTTT	CASSVDQGSLYTGELFF	-	TRBV9	TRBJ2-2
TGTGCCAGCGGTAGAAACTCTGGGGCCAACGTCCTGACTTTC	CASGRNSGANVLTF	-	TRBV7-3	TRBJ2-6
TGTGCCAGCAGGAGACTCGGGGTGGAGACCCAGTACTTC	CASRRLGVETQYF	-	TRBV5-6	TRBJ2-5
TGTGCCAGCTCACCAATTGGGCAGACGAACACTGAAGCTTTCTTT	CASSPIGQTNTEAFF	-	TRBV18	TRBJ1-1
TGTGCCAGCAGCCAAGATTTCGACACCTCCTACGAGCAGTACTTC	CASSQDFDTSYEQYF	-	TRBV14	TRBJ2-7
TGTGCCAGCAGTCCGGGACAGGGGAACACCGGGGAGCTGTTTTTT	CASSPGQGNTGELFF	TRBD1	TRBV28	TRBJ2-2
TGTGCCAGCAGCTTACACCCCGCGGGGGGCGGTGAGACCCAGTACTTC	CASSLHPAGGGETQYF	TRBD2	TRBV7-2	TRBJ2-5
TGTGCCAGTACTCTGAACAGGGGCGGCACTAATGAAAAACTGTTTTTT	CASTLNRGGTNEKLFF	TRBD1	TRBV19	TRBJ1-4
TGTGCCAGCAGTTTAGGGGGAGGGGGCACAGATACGCAGTATTTT	CASSLGGGGTDTQYF	TRBD2	TRBV28	TRBJ2-3
TGTGCCAGCAGGATCCGGGACAGTACCTACGAGCAGTACTTC	CASRIRDSTYEQYF	TRBD1	TRBV6-1	TRBJ2-7
TGCAGCGTTGTGGTAGCGGGCCACGAGCAGTACTTC	CSVVVAGHEQYF	TRBD2	TRBV29-1	TRBJ2-7
TGTGCCAGCTCACAACCCGGACTAGCGGATTACGAGCAGTACTTC	CASSQPGLADYEQYF	TRBD2	TRBV18	TRBJ2-7
TGCGCCAGCAGCTTCCGACTGGATTCCTACGAGCAGTACTTC	CASSFRLDSYEQYF	-	TRBV4-1	TRBJ2-7
TGCAGCGTTGGGACAGGGGGCGGAGGCACAGATACGCAGTATTTT	CSVGTGGGGTDTQYF	TRBD1	TRBV29-1	TRBJ2-3
TGTGCCAGCAAGTTTAGCGGGGGGGTAATCGAGCAGTACTTC	CASKFSGGVIEQYF	TRBD2	TRBV2	TRBJ2-7